The T cell receptor beta chain described here comes from a study of cytomegalovirus exposure and HLA in healthy donors. In the study overall: The approximately 120 validation repertoires used the same platform as the 666 first-cohort repertoires, a later analysis reported. General observations from the study: The tendency of first-cohort TCR clusters to co-occur in the roughly 130 validation repertoires emerged from a later analysis. In vitro testing confirmed a few CMV-associated chains as specific for CMV antigens. Researchers catalogued approximately 170 TCR beta chains as cytomegalovirus-associated.

Germline V lookup: CDR1 SQVTM, CDR2 ANQGSEA. The CDR3 length is 16 residues. Method: immunoSEQ multiplex PCR; TCRdb's copy keeps in-frame clones and lacks some. The sample yields about 330,000 clones, 86% seen once. Concerning this clone itself: The antigen remains unidentified.

This sequence originates from a young woman in good health and CMV-seronegative. This sequence joins TRBV29-1 and TRBJ2-2; 8 nucleotides match TRBD1. Sequencing was performed on PBMCs. CDR3 in amino acids: CSVRPQQGANTGELFF. The CDR3 DNA is TGCAGTGTCCGACCCCAACAGGGGGCGAACACCGGGGAGCTGTTTTTT.